This record concerns one TCR beta chain sequence. Its target is unknown. This entry comes from a study of cytomegalovirus exposure and HLA in healthy donors. Donors were ostensibly healthy at sampling, although undocumented immune exposures were probable. 13 Jbeta primers and 60 Vbeta primers were used for the PCR. The repertoire was sequenced with immunoSEQ multiplex PCR; TCRdb's copy has only in-frame clones and lacks some. This sample has around 74,000 clones, with roughly 85% found just once. The CDR3 covers 13 residues. V gave up 8 bases and J gave up 4 bases, with 12 bases separating them. Points from the study as a whole: Investigators reported under 200 TCR beta chains as tied to cytomegalovirus. Researchers reported in a later analysis that a missense DCLRE1C variant was tied to TCR beta V- and J-gene trimming.

The chain recombines TRBV23-1 with TRBJ1-3; possibly TRBD1 for D (6 bases). TRBV23-1 is an ORF, with its function uncertain. Specimen: PBMCs. The sequence was obtained from a man aged 25-45 years in good health and CMV-seronegative. The CDR3 here is CASGGGGGNTIYF. CDR3 DNA: TGCGCCAGCGGGGGAGGGGGAGGAAACACCATATATTTT.